The T cell receptor beta chain under discussion was sequenced for a study of T cells expressing NK-cell markers. Study summary: The authors derived TCR beta repertoires from sorted CD3+CD56+NKG2C+, CD3+CD56+NKG2C- and CD3+CD56-NKG2C+ T cells. Seven of the eight sequenced donors were HCMV-seropositive; one was seronegative.

The study's findings and limits: Roughly six donors had dominant NKG2C+ clonotypes that comprised about 1.0-8% of their CD8+ T cells. In a handful of donors, these clonotypes also led the CD3+CD56-NKG2C+ fraction.

Concerning this clonotype: Its target is not known.

TCRdb reworked the 5' RACE reads into one entry per CDR3 protein, no DNA. Its table lists 440,000 or so distinct CDR3 sequences. The sample comprised blood T cells: a sorted CD56 or NKG2C T cell subset, CD4+ or CD8+ T cells, or bulk PBMC T cells (not recorded which). This clonotype was obtained from a woman between 18 and 75 years old in good health.

CDR3 sequence reads: CSARDREQGASDTQYF. V gene TRBV20-1 combines with J gene TRBJ2-3; TCRdb's D call of TRBD1 is untestable without DNA. Germline CDR1 is DFQATT and CDR2 is SNEGSKA (reference sequence). The CDR3 spans 16 residues.